The T cell receptor (beta chain) under discussion was sequenced for a study of T cell repertoires in cytomegalovirus infection. The CDR3 has 17 residues. The germline gives CDR1 SGHAT, CDR2 FQNNGV. Trimming cost V 5 bases and J 0 bases, with 19 bases left between them. As concerns this clonotype: Its target is unknown.

MiXCR was run by TCRdb on the reads, yielding one entry per CDR3 protein. The data hold 450,000 to 600,000 distinct CDR3 sequences, with 25% to 35% observed a single time. This rearrangement joins TRBV11-2 to TRBJ2-5, with TRBD2 as a possible D gene (5 bases). Specimen: cultured PBMCs, collected from culture after CMV antigen stimulation. This clonotype was obtained from a human donor in good health (CMV status not recorded). Some clones in this sample may be carry-over from other donors' samples. CDR3 residues: CASSPRTLRSYQETQYF. The CDR3 DNA sequence: TGTGCCAGCAGCCCCAGGACTCTGAGAAGTTACCAAGAGACCCAGTACTTC. The variable domain in full, completed from reference TRBV11-2 and TRBJ2-5, reads EAGVAQSPRYKIIEKRQSVAFWCNPISGHATLYWYQQILGQGPKLLIQFQNNGVVDDSQLPKDRFSAERLKGVDSTLKIQPAKLEDSAVYLCASSPRTLRSYQETQYFGPGTRLLVL.